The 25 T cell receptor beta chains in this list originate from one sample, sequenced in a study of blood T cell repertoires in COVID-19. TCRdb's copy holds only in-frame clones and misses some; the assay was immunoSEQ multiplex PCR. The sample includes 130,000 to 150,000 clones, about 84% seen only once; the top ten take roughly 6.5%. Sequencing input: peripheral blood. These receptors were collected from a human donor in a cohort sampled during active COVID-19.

The CDR3 nucleotides are TGCGCCAGCAGCTTGGACGGCCCCCGCGGCACCGGGGAGCTGTTTTTT. It is translated as CASSLDGPRGTGELFF. The gene calls are TRBV5-1 and TRBJ2-2, with unresolved D. CDR1 is SGHRS, CDR2 YFSETQ, per germline. The ends were cut back, 0 bases at V and 4 bases at J, with 13 bases in the middle. This CDR3 contains 16 residues.

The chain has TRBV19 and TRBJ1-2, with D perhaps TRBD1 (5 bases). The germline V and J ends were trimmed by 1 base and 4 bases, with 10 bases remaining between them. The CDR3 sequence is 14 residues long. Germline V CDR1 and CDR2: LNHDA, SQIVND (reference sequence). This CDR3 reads CASSIVQAPYGYTF. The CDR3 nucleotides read TGTGCCAGTAGTATAGTACAGGCGCCCTATGGCTACACCTTC.

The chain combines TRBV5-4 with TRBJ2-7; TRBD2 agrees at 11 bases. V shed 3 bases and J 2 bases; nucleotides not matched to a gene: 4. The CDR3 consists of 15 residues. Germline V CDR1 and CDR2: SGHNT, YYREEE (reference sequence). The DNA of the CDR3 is TGTGCCAGCAGCTCCTCGGGACTAGCGGCCTACGAGCAGTACTTC. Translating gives CASSSSGLAAYEQYF. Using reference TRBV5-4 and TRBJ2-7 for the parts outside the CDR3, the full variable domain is ETGVTQSPTHLIKTRGQQVTLRCSSQSGHNTVSWYQQALGQGPQFIFQYYREEENGRGNFPPRFSGLQFPNYSSELNVNALELDDSALYLCASSSSGLAAYEQYFGPGTRLTVT.

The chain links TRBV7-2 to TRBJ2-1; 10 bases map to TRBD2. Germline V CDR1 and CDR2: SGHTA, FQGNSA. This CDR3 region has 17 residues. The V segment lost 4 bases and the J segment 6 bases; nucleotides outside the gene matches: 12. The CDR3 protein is CASSSGASGGLLNEQFF. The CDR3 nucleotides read TGTGCCAGCAGCTCGGGGGCTAGCGGGGGCCTCCTCAATGAGCAGTTCTTC.

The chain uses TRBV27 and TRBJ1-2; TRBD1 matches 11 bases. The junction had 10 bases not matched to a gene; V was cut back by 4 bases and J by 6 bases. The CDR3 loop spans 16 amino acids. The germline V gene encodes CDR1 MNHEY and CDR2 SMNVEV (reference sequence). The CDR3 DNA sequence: TGTGCCAGCAGTTCGGACAGGGGGCGTTGGGATAATGGCTACACCTTC. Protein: CASSSDRGRWDNGYTF.

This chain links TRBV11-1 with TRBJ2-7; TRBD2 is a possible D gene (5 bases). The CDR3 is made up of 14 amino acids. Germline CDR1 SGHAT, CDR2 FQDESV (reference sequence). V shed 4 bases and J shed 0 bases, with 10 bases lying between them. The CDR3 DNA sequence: TGTGCCAGCAGCTCCGGCGGGTCCTCCTACGAGCAGTACTTC. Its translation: CASSSGGSSYEQYF.

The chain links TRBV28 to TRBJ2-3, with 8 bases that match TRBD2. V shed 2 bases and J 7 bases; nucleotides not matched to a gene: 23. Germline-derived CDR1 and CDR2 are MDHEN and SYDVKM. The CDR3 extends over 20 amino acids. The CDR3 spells CASSLDSVLGRGDYPYTQYF. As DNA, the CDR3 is TGTGCCAGCAGTTTAGACTCGGTTTTGGGGCGGGGGGATTATCCCTATACGCAGTATTTT. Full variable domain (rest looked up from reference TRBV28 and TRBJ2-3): DVKVTQSSRYLVKRTGEKVFLECVQDMDHENMFWYRQDPGLGLRLIYFSYDVKMKEKGDIPEGYSVSREKKERFSLILESASTNQTSMYLCASSLDSVLGRGDYPYTQYFGPGTRLTVL.

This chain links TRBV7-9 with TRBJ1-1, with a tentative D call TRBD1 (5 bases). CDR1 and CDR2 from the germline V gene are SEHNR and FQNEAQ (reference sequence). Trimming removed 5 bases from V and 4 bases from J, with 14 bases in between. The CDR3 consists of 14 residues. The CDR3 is CASSPSVGGTEAFF. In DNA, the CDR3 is TGTGCCAGCAGCCCATCCGTCGGGGGCACTGAAGCTTTCTTT. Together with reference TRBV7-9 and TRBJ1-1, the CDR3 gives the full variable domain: DTGVSQNPRHKITKRGQNVTFRCDPISEHNRLYWYRQTLGQGPEFLTYFQNEAQLEKSRLLSDRFSAERPKGSFSTLEIQRTEQGDSAMYLCASSPSVGGTEAFFGQGTRLTVV.

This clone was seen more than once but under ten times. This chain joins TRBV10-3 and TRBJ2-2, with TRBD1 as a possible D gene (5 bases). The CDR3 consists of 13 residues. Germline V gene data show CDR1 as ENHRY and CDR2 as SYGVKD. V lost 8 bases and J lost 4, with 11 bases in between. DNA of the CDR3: TGTGCCATCGGAGACAGCAGCACCGGGGAGCTGTTTTTT. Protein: CAIGDSSTGELFF.

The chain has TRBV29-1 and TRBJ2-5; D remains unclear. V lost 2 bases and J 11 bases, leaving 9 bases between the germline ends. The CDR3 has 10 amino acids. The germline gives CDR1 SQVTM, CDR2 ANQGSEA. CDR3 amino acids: CSVEHSGQYF. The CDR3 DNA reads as TGCAGCGTTGAACACTCTGGTCAGTACTTC.

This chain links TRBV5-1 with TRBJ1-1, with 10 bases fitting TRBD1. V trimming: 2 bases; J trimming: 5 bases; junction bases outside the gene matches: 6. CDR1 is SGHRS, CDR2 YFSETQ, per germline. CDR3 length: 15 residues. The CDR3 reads CASSFDGQGVTEAFF. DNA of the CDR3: TGCGCCAGCAGCTTCGATGGACAGGGGGTTACTGAAGCTTTCTTT.

CDR3 in DNA: TGTGCCAGCACCTCTTTTCCCGGGGGGGTTGGTTTTGAGCAGTTCTTC. Protein: CASTSFPGGVGFEQFF. V and J are TRBV9 and TRBJ2-1; 8 nucleotides align to TRBD2. The V segment lost 6 bases and the J segment 9 bases; nucleotides outside the gene matches: 17. From germline, CDR1 is SGDLS and CDR2 YYNGEE. This CDR3 spans 16 amino acids.

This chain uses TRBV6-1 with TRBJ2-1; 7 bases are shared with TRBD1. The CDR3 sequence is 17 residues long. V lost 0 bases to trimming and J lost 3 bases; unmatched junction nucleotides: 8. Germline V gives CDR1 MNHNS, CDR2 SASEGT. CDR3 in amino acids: CASSEARTDRRYNEQFF. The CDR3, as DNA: TGTGCCAGCAGTGAAGCGAGGACGGACAGGCGCTACAATGAGCAGTTCTTC.

CDR3 sequence (DNA): TGTGCCAGCAGTGCGTTAACAGGGGGCAGCAATCAGCCCCAGCATTTT. It yields the protein CASSALTGGSNQPQHF. The chain carries TRBV6-1 and TRBJ1-5; 9 bases line up with TRBD1. Germline lookup yields CDR1 MNHNS and CDR2 SASEGT. The CDR3 is 16 residues long. The V and J ends lost 4 bases and 1 base, in that order; junction bases with no gene match: 5.

Here the CDR3 reads CASSTQGSTAFF. The CDR3 bases are TGTGCCAGCAGCACACAGGGTTCTACGGCTTTCTTT. This chain links TRBV7-2 with TRBJ1-1; weak D call: TRBD1 (6 bases). Germline lookup yields CDR1 SGHTA and CDR2 FQGNSA. V dropped 5 bases and J dropped 11 bases, with 15 bases sitting between them. The CDR3 totals 12 residues.

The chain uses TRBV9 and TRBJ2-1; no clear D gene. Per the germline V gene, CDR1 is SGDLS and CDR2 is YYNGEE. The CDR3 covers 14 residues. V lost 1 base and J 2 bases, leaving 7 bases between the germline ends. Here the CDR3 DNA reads TGTGCCAGCAGCGTAACCCCTACCTACAATGAGCAGTTCTTC. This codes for CASSVTPTYNEQFF.

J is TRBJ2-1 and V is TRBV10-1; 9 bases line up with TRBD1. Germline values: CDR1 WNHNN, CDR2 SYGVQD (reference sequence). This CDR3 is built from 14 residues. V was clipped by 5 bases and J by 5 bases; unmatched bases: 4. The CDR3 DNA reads TGCGCCAGCAGTTCCGGGACAGGGCACAATGAGCAGTTCTTC. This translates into CASSSGTGHNEQFF.

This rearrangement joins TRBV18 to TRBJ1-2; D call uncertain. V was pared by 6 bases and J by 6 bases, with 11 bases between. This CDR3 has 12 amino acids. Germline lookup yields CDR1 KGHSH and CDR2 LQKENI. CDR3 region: CASSYSGNGYTF. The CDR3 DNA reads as TGTGCCAGCTCCTACAGTGGAAATGGCTACACCTTC.

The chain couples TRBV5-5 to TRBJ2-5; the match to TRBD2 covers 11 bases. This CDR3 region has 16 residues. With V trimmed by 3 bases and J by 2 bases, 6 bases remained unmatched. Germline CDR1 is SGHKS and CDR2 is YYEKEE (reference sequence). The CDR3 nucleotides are TGTGCCAGCAGCTCCCGGACTAGCGGGTTACAAGAGACCCAGTACTTC. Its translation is CASSSRTSGLQETQYF. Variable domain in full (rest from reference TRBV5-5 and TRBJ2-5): DAGVTQSPTHLIKTRGQQVTLRCSPISGHKSVSWYQQVLGQGPQFIFQYYEKEERGRGNFPDRFSARQFPNYSSELNVNALLLGDSALYLCASSSRTSGLQETQYFGPGTRLLVL.

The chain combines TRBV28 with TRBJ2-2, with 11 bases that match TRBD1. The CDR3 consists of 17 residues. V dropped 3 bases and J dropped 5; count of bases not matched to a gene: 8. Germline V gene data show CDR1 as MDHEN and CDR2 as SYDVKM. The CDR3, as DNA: TGTGCCAGCAGTTTCTTCCCCGGGGACAGGGGGACCGGGGAGCTGTTTTTT. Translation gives CASSFFPGDRGTGELFF.

The CDR3 nucleotides read TGTGCCAGCAGCCCCGGACTAGCCAGAGGGGAGACCCAGTACTTC. It specifies CASSPGLARGETQYF. The chain couples TRBV7-2 to TRBJ2-5; TRBD2 matches 8 bases. Germline CDR1 reads SGHTA; CDR2 reads FQGNSA. V was pared by 5 bases and J by 5 bases, with 10 bases of the junction left unmatched. This CDR3 region has 15 residues.

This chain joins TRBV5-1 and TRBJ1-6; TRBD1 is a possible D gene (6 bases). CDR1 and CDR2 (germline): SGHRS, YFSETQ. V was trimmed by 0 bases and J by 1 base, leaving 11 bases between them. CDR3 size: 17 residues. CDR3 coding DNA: TGCGCCAGCAGCTTGGAGGGGACAAGTTCCTATAATTCACCCCTCCACTTT. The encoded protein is CASSLEGTSSYNSPLHF.

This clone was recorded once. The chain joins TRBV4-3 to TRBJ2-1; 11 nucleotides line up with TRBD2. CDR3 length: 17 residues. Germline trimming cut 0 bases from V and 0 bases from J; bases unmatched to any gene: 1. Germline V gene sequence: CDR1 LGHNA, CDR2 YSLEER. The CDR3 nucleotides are TGCGCCAGCAGCCAAGATCTAGCGGGGGGCTCCTACAATGAGCAGTTCTTC. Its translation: CASSQDLAGGSYNEQFF.

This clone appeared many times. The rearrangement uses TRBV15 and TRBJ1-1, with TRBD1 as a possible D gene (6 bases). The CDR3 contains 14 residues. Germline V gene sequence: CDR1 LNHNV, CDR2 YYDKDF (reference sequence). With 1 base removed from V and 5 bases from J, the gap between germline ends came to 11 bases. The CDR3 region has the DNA TGTGCCACCAGCAGAGGGCAGGGGAGTACTGAAGCTTTCTTT. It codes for CATSRGQGSTEAFF.

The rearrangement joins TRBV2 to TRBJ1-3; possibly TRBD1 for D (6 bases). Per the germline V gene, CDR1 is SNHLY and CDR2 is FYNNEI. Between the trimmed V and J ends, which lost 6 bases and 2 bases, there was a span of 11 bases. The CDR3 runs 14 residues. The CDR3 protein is CASSLQGAGNTIYF. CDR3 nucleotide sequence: TGTGCCAGCAGCCTACAGGGTGCTGGAAACACCATATATTTT.